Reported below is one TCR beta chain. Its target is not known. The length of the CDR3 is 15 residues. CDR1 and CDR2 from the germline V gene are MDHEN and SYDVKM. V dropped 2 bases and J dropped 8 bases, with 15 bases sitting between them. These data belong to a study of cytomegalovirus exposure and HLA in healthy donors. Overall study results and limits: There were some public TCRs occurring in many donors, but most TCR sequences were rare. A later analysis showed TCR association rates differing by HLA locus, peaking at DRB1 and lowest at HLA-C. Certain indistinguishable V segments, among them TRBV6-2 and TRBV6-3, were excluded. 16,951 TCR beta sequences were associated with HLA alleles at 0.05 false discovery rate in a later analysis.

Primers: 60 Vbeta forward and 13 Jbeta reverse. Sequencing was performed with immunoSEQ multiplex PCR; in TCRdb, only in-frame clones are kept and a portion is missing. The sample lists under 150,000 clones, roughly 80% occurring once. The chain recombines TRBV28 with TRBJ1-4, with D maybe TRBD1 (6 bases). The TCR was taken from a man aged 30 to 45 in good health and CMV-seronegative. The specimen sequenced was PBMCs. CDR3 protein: CASSLNRVFVEKLFF. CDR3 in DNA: TGTGCCAGCAGTTTAAACAGGGTGTTCGTGGAAAAACTGTTTTTT.